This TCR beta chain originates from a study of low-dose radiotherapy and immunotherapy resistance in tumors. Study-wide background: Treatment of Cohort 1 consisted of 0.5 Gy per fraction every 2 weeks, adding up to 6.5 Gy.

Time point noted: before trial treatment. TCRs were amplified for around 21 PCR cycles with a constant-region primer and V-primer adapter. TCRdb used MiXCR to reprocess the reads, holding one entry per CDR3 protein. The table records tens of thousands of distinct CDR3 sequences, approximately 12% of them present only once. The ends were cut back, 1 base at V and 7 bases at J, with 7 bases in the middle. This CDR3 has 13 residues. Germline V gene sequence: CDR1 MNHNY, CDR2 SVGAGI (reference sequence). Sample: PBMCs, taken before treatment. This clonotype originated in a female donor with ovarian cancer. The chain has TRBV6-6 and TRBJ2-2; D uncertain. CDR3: CASSYFPGGELFF. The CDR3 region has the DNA TGTGCCAGCAGTTACTTTCCGGGCGGGGAGCTGTTTTTT.